The entry below describes one T cell receptor beta chain. These data are taken from a study of blood T cell repertoires in COVID-19. Assay used: immunoSEQ multiplex PCR; TCRdb lists only in-frame clones, some missing. This sample carries around 29,000 clones, 85% to 90% of them seen once, and the ten largest clones take about a tenth. The germline V and J ends were trimmed by 5 bases and 4 bases, with 14 bases remaining between them. The CDR3 runs to 14 residues. Germline V gene lookup returns CDR1 LNHDA and CDR2 SQIVND (reference sequence). The sequence was collected from a man in his 60s with acute or convalescent COVID-19. The chain joins TRBV19 to TRBJ1-1, with a possible D match to TRBD1 (6 bases). The sequenced sample consisted of peripheral blood. The CDR3 sequence is CASSRQERSTEAFF. The CDR3 DNA reads TGTGCCAGTAGTCGACAGGAGCGAAGCACTGAAGCTTTCTTT.